The 21 T cell receptor beta chains presented below share a single source sample, sequenced in a study of T-cell reconstitution after alpha-beta-depleted transplantation in children. TCRbeta library preparation incorporated unique molecular identifiers. TCRdb fed the PCR reads into MiXCR, producing one record per CDR3 protein. The sample holds roughly 100,000 distinct CDR3 sequences, around 5.9% seen once. Source: PBMCs, mostly from graft donor cells, taken 60 days after TCRalphabeta/CD19-depleted stem cell transplant. All receptors come from a female patient aged 2-15 years who had a stem cell transplant for Fanconi anemia, so the T cells may come from the graft donor.

This clonotype was recorded a few times. This chain uses TRBV6-5 with TRBJ2-5, with TRBD1 as a possible D gene (6 bases). The CDR3 is 15 amino acids. Germline assignment: CDR1 MNHEY and CDR2 SVGAGI. V was shortened by 2 bases and J by 4 bases, with 14 bases between the two germline ends. CDR3 nucleotide sequence: TGTGCCAGCAGTTACCGCACAGGGATCGGAGAGACCCAGTACTTC. Amino acids: CASSYRTGIGETQYF.

In this sample, this clonotype turned up many times. This chain links TRBV5-5 with TRBJ2-1; possibly TRBD2 for D (6 bases). The germline CDR1 and CDR2 sequences are SGHKS and YYEKEE (reference sequence). The ends were cut back, 5 bases at V and 10 bases at J, with 22 bases in the middle. The CDR3 has 15 amino acids. The CDR3 nucleotides are TGTGCCAGCAGGATGGGACTGGGACGCCAAGGGGAGCAGTTCTTC. Translating gives CASRMGLGRQGEQFF.

At least ten counts were recorded for this clonotype. CDR3 in amino acids: CSVGFLYEQYF. The CDR3 DNA reads as TGCAGCGTAGGGTTCTTATACGAGCAGTACTTC. The V gene is TRBV29-1, the J gene TRBJ2-7; D is unclear. The CDR3 is 11 amino acids. The germline V gene encodes CDR1 SQVTM and CDR2 ANQGSEA. V was clipped by 6 bases and J by 4 bases, with 10 bases between them.

This clonotype has at least ten counts. The chain links TRBV27 to TRBJ2-5; D unresolved. The length of the CDR3 is 15 residues. The germline V gene encodes CDR1 MNHEY and CDR2 SMNVEV (reference sequence). The V end lost 1 base, the J end lost 2 bases, and 11 bases lay between the germline ends. The CDR3 DNA follows: TGTGCCAGCAGTTTATGGCCCCTCTCACAAGAGACCCAGTACTTC. Its translation is CASSLWPLSQETQYF.

The table lists this clonotype with many counts. The genes are TRBV3-1 and TRBJ2-1; TRBD2 aligns across 11 bases. The CDR3 consists of 16 residues. Germline CDR1 is LGHDT and CDR2 is YNNKEL (reference sequence). J lost 5 bases, V lost 3 bases, and 6 bases had no gene match. The CDR3 bases are TGTGCCAGCAGCCAGAAACTAGCGGGAGACGACAATGAGCAGTTCTTC. Translation: CASSQKLAGDDNEQFF.

This clonotype was counted at least ten times. The chain recombines TRBV5-1 with TRBJ2-2, with 9 bases matching TRBD1. Per germline, CDR1 SGHRS and CDR2 YFSETQ. V lost 0 bases, J lost 4 bases, and 4 bases stayed unmatched. The CDR3 is 16 amino acids. The CDR3 nucleotides read TGCGCCAGCAGCTTGGGATGGACAGGGGTCACCGGGGAGCTGTTTTTT. Residues: CASSLGWTGVTGELFF.

In this sample, this clonotype turned up many times. V is TRBV12-3 or TRBV12-4 and J is TRBJ2-6; D may be TRBD2 (7 bases). CDR3 length: 20 amino acids. V shed 3 bases and J shed 0 bases, with 21 bases lying between them. The CDR3 protein is CASSLRGSGSGISGANVLTF. The DNA of the CDR3 is TGTGCCAGCAGTTTGAGGGGGTCTGGGAGCGGGATCTCTGGGGCCAACGTCCTGACTTTC.

In its sample, this clonotype was seen many times. V is TRBV6-1 and J is TRBJ2-2; D call uncertain. This CDR3 is 14 amino acids long. V was shortened by 5 bases and J by 2 bases, with 9 bases between the two germline ends. Germline CDR1 is MNHNS and CDR2 is SASEGT. The CDR3 coding sequence is TGTGCCAGCAGTAATGACCACAACACCGGGGAGCTGTTTTTT. Translating gives CASSNDHNTGELFF.

In this sample, this clonotype turned up many times. The CDR3 loop reads CSVAARGKQYF. CDR3 nucleotide sequence: TGCAGCGTTGCTGCCCGGGGGAAGCAGTACTTC. The J gene is TRBJ2-7, the V gene TRBV29-1, with a weak D call TRBD2 (6 bases). V was trimmed by 4 bases and J by 8 bases, leaving 12 bases between them. This CDR3 comprises 11 residues. Germline CDR1 SQVTM, CDR2 ANQGSEA.

This clonotype has just one count. V is TRBV5-4 and J is TRBJ1-4; D is perhaps TRBD1 (5 bases). Trimming left V 0 bases short and J 0 bases short, with 9 bases between. The CDR3 covers 16 residues. CDR1 is SGHNT and CDR2 is YYREEE in the germline V gene (reference sequence). The CDR3 reads CASSLGQLATNEKLFF. CDR3 DNA: TGTGCCAGCAGCTTGGGACAGCTTGCAACTAATGAAAAACTGTTTTTT.

There are many counts of this clonotype. The rearrangement uses TRBV6-1 and TRBJ2-2; 12 positions match TRBD1. Germline V lookup: CDR1 MNHNS, CDR2 SASEGT. CDR3 length equals 15 residues. After removal of 6 bases from V and 6 bases from J, the junction contained 5 bases not matched to a gene. The CDR3 region is CASSRDRGRSGELFF. The CDR3 DNA sequence: TGTGCCAGCAGCCGGGACAGGGGGCGCTCCGGGGAGCTGTTTTTT.

The chain recombines TRBV5-4 with TRBJ2-4; the D gene is possibly TRBD1 (5 bases). Germline V gene data show CDR1 as SGHNT and CDR2 as YYREEE (reference sequence). Trimming took 2 bases from V and 8 from J, leaving 11 bases between them. CDR3 size: 13 residues. The chain's CDR3 is CASSFDRGYIQYF. CDR3 DNA: TGTGCCAGCAGCTTTGACAGAGGTTACATTCAGTACTTC.

The V call is TRBV20-1, the J call TRBJ2-7; D not resolved. Trimming cost V 2 bases and J 1 base, with 9 bases left between them. CDR3 length equals 13 residues. Germline V gene lookup returns CDR1 DFQATT and CDR2 SNEGSKA (reference sequence). The CDR3 sequence: CSARLRRSYEQYF. In nucleotides, the CDR3 is TGCAGTGCTAGACTCAGGCGTTCCTACGAGCAGTACTTC.

The chain carries TRBV3-1 and TRBJ1-1; D is unclear. Germline values: CDR1 LGHDT, CDR2 YNNKEL (reference sequence). V lost 8 bases and J lost 1, with 14 bases in between. There are 14 residues in the CDR3. Written as DNA, the CDR3 is TGTGCCAGCTGTTTAGGGCGGGAGAACACTGAAGCTTTCTTT. The encoded protein is CASCLGRENTEAFF.

This clonotype was recorded many times. The chain is built from TRBV4-1 and TRBJ2-3, with D perhaps TRBD2 (6 bases). Germline-derived CDR1 and CDR2 are MGHRA and YSYEKL. The CDR3 totals 17 residues. The V end lost 5 bases, the J end lost 0 bases, and 18 bases lay between the germline ends. In DNA form, the CDR3 reads TGCGCCAGCAGCTCCCCGGGACTGTCTTCTAGCACAGATACGCAGTATTTT. Its protein product is CASSSPGLSSSTDTQYF.

The table lists this clonotype with many counts. J is TRBJ2-4 and V is TRBV30; 7 bases are a match to TRBD2. The CDR3 has 14 amino acids. V gave up 7 bases and J gave up 6 bases; unmatched junction bases: 12. Germline values: CDR1 GTSNPN, CDR2 SVGIG (reference sequence). CDR3 protein: CASDTGTTLNIQYF. For the CDR3, the DNA is TGTGCCTCGGACACCGGGACTACCTTAAACATTCAGTACTTC.

This clonotype was found many times. The chain is built from TRBV28 and TRBJ1-1; 8 positions match TRBD1. This CDR3 contains 15 residues. Per the germline V gene, CDR1 is MDHEN and CDR2 is SYDVKM. V was pared by 5 bases and J by 1 base, with 6 bases of the junction left unmatched. The CDR3 DNA reads as TGTGCCAGCAGTGGCCGACAGGGGAGGAACACTGAAGCTTTCTTT. Amino acid sequence: CASSGRQGRNTEAFF. The full variable domain, rest sourced from reference TRBV28 and TRBJ1-1, is DVKVTQSSRYLVKRTGEKVFLECVQDMDHENMFWYRQDPGLGLRLIYFSYDVKMKEKGDIPEGYSVSREKKERFSLILESASTNQTSMYLCASSGRQGRNTEAFFGQGTRLTVV.

This clonotype was detected many times. The CDR3, as DNA: TGCAGTGCTAGAGGGGCGGGGGGGCACATCGATACGCAGTATTTT. Translating it yields CSARGAGGHIDTQYF. The chain recombines TRBV20-1 with TRBJ2-3; 9 bases line up with TRBD2. CDR1 DFQATT and CDR2 SNEGSKA come from the germline V gene (reference sequence). The junction had 8 bases not matched to a gene; V was cut back by 1 base and J by 6 bases. There are 15 residues in the CDR3.

This clonotype occurred many times. The chain carries TRBV5-1 and TRBJ2-3; D possibly corresponds to TRBD2 (5 bases). V lost 3 bases, J lost 2 bases, and 16 bases lay in between. The CDR3 runs to 16 residues. The germline gives CDR1 SGHRS, CDR2 YFSETQ. The CDR3 nucleotides read TGCGCCAGCAGCTCCCCTTTTCGGGATAACACAGATACGCAGTATTTT. Encoded protein: CASSSPFRDNTDTQYF.

This clonotype was seen ten or more times. V usage is TRBV5-1 and J usage is TRBJ2-2, with D perhaps matching TRBD1 or TRBD2 (5 bases each). The germline V gene encodes CDR1 SGHRS and CDR2 YFSETQ. This CDR3 spans 17 amino acids. Trimming cost V 0 bases and J 2 bases, with 14 bases left between them. This chain's CDR3 is CASSLAGDPHNTGELFF. CDR3 DNA: TGCGCCAGCAGCTTGGCCGGGGACCCCCACAACACCGGGGAGCTGTTTTTT.

This clonotype was picked up many times. The chain is built from TRBV6-2 or TRBV6-3 and TRBJ1-5; 8 bases line up with TRBD1. This CDR3 region has 11 residues. Germline CDR1 MNHEY, CDR2 SVGEGT. The ends lost 2 bases at V and 16 bases at J; junction bases unmatched: 4. DNA for the CDR3: TGTGCCAGCAGTTACCCGGGACAGGTACATTTT. Translated, it gives CASSYPGQVHF.